One and the same sample provided the 9 T cell receptor beta chains below, sequenced in a study of control samples from healthy donors and cancer patients. TCRdb's table, derived via immunoSEQ multiplex PCR, lists solely in-frame clones and lacks some. The sample table includes 150,000 to 200,000 clones. Sequencing was done on a sample of blood. Source of these receptors: a woman aged 30 to 39 in good health.

The chain is built from TRBV6-4 and TRBJ1-3; TRBD1 agrees at 8 bases. V was pared by 4 bases and J by 2 bases, with 1 base of the junction left unmatched. The CDR3 is made up of 14 amino acids. Germline assignment: CDR1 MRHNA and CDR2 SNTAGT. In nucleotides, the CDR3 is TGTGCCAGCAGTGCAGGGGGCCCTGGAAACACCATATATTTT. This codes for CASSAGGPGNTIYF.

The genes are TRBV7-8 and TRBJ1-1; no reliable D call. Germline-derived CDR1 and CDR2 are SGHVS and FQNEAQ. The V and J ends lost 6 bases and 4 bases respectively, with 18 bases between them. CDR3 length equals 15 residues. CDR3 nucleotide sequence: TGTGCCAGCAGAAACACTTGGGCCGTCGGCACTGAAGCTTTCTTT. This sequence encodes CASRNTWAVGTEAFF. Together with reference TRBV7-8 and TRBJ1-1, the CDR3 gives the full variable domain: GAGVSQSPRYKVAKRGQDVALRCDPISGHVSLFWYQQALGQGPEFLTYFQNEAQLDKSGLPSDRFFAERPEGSVSTLKIQRTQQEDSAVYLCASRNTWAVGTEAFFGQGTRLTVV.

The genes are TRBV29-1 and TRBJ2-5; the D is unclear. The germline gives CDR1 SQVTM, CDR2 ANQGSEA. The CDR3 has 12 amino acids. Trimming took off 0 bases at V and 3 bases at J, with 5 bases between the two ends. CDR3 in amino acids: CSVEDSEETQYF. CDR3 nucleotide sequence: TGCAGCGTTGAAGATTCAGAAGAGACCCAGTACTTC.

As to this clone: The sample has other DNA sequences that encode this CDR3 too. V is TRBV12-3 or TRBV12-4 and J is TRBJ1-5; D gene uncertain. CDR3 length: 12 residues. Trimming stripped 3 bases from V and 5 bases from J, with 5 bases between. The CDR3 region has the DNA TGTGCCAGCAGTTTTGGTGATCAGCCCCAGCATTTT. This translates into CASSFGDQPQHF.

The V call is TRBV11-2, the J call TRBJ2-6; D remains unclear. Between the trimmed V and J ends, which lost 5 bases and 1 base, there was a span of 6 bases. Germline CDR1 is SGHAT and CDR2 is FQNNGV. The CDR3 runs 14 residues. The CDR3: CASSPPSGANVLTF. CDR3 sequence (DNA): TGTGCCAGCAGCCCACCATCTGGGGCCAACGTCCTGACTTTC.

The rearrangement links TRBV20-1 to TRBJ1-2; 8 bases match TRBD1. The CDR3 sequence is 12 residues long. V shed 3 bases, J shed 8 bases, and the junction held 5 bases outside the gene matches. Germline-derived CDR1 and CDR2 are DFQATT and SNEGSKA (reference sequence). CDR3 amino acids: CSASLGTGGYTF. The CDR3 bases are TGCAGTGCTAGTCTCGGGACAGGAGGCTACACCTTC.

V gene TRBV18 combines with J gene TRBJ1-6; maybe TRBD1 (5 bases). The V gene lost 1 base and the J gene lost 9 bases, with 13 bases spanning the gap. CDR3 length: 15 residues. Germline loops: CDR1 KGHSH, CDR2 LQKENI. The CDR3 nucleotides are TGTGCCAGCTCACCACGGTTGGGAAGGGGTTCACCCCTCCACTTT. Protein: CASSPRLGRGSPLHF.

This chain links TRBV30 with TRBJ1-1; 8 positions agree with TRBD1. CDR1 is GTSNPN and CDR2 is SVGIG in the germline V gene (reference sequence). This CDR3 spans 15 amino acids. V was pared by 2 bases and J by 1 base, with 6 bases of the junction left unmatched. The CDR3 reads CAWSPTGQANTEAFF. CDR3 bases: TGTGCCTGGAGTCCTACGGGACAGGCGAACACTGAAGCTTTCTTT.

The chain employs TRBV6-6 and TRBJ1-4; TRBD1 matches at 11 bases. V lost 11 bases, J lost 10 bases, and 12 bases stayed unmatched. The CDR3 spans 14 residues. Germline assignment: CDR1 MNHNY and CDR2 SVGAGI (reference sequence). The CDR3 nucleotides read TGTGCCGGCACAAATGGACAGGGGGCGGGAAAACTGTTTTTT. Residues: CAGTNGQGAGKLFF.